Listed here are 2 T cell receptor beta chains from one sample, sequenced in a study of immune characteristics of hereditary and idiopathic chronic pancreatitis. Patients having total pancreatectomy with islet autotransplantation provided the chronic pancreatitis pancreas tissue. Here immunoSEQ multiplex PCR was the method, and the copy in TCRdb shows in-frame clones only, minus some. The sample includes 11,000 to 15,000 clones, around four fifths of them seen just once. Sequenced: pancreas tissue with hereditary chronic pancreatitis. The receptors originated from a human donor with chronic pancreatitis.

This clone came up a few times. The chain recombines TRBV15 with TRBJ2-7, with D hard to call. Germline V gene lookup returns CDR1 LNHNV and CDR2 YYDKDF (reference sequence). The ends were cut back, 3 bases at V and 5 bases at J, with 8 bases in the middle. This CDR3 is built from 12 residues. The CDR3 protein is CATSSWANEQYF. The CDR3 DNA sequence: TGTGCCACCAGCAGTTGGGCGAACGAGCAGTACTTC.

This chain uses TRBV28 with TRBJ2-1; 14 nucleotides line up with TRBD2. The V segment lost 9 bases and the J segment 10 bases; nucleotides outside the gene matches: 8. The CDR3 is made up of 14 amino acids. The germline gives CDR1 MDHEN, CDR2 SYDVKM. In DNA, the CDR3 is TGTGCCAGTTTCGCCGGGACTAGCGGGGGAGAGCAGTTCTTC. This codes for CASFAGTSGGEQFF.